This is a list of T cell receptor beta chains from one sample in a study of OX40 agonist ivuxolimab in advanced cancers. The repertoire was sequenced with immunoSEQ multiplex PCR; TCRdb's copy has only in-frame clones and lacks some. The sample lists around 94,000 clones, roughly 90% occurring once. The starting material was CD4+ or CD8+ T cells sorted from blood, obtained in a trial of the OX40 agonist ivuxolimab. These receptors all stem from an adult with an advanced solid tumor such as melanoma, head and neck, liver or kidney cancer. The CDR3 runs from the conserved cysteine through the conserved F or W. Fields, in order: J gene, D gene, V gene, clone size, CDR3 protein, CDR3 DNA. A D gene is named only where the DNA matches it firmly. Size values are once, few and many counts, or a class for expanded clones, and some rows have none.

TRBJ2-2,-,TRBV6-5,-,CASSSGVGLNTGELFF,TGTGCCAGCAGTTCTGGGGTAGGGCTGAACACCGGGGAGCTGTTTTTT
TRBJ1-2,-,TRBV30,-,CAWSDELQDYGYTF,TGTGCCTGGAGTGACGAGTTACAGGACTATGGCTACACCTTC
TRBJ1-2,-,TRBV10-3,-,CAIRGEGYGYTF,TGTGCCATTAGGGGAGAGGGCTATGGCTACACCTTC
TRBJ1-5,-,TRBV6-1,-,CASSEISADFNQPQHF,TGTGCCAGCAGTGAAATCTCAGCCGACTTCAATCAGCCCCAGCATTTT
TRBJ2-4,-,TRBV5-5,-,CASSFPGAENIQYF,TGTGCCAGCAGCTTCCCAGGGGCCGAAAACATTCAGTACTTC
TRBJ2-1,-,TRBV19,-,CASSIWQGSSYNEQFF,TGTGCCAGTAGTATATGGCAGGGTAGCTCCTACAATGAGCAGTTCTTC
TRBJ2-7,TRBD1,TRBV5-6,-,CASSDRGYEQYF,TGTGCCAGCAGCGACAGGGGATACGAGCAGTACTTC
TRBJ1-1,-,TRBV5-4,-,CASADRINTEAFF,TGTGCCAGCGCGGACAGAATAAACACTGAAGCTTTCTTT
TRBJ1-5,-,TRBV4-1,once,CAGSQDFGNQPQHF,TGCGCCGGCAGCCAAGATTTCGGCAATCAGCCCCAGCATTTT
TRBJ1-2,TRBD1,TRBV5-4,-,CASSLGYRDRVPGYTF,TGTGCCAGCAGCTTGGGGTACCGGGACAGGGTCCCTGGCTACACCTTC
TRBJ2-5,TRBD2,TRBV11-2,-,CASSHPLAGAEETQYF,TGTGCCAGCAGCCATCCTCTAGCGGGAGCCGAAGAGACCCAGTACTTC
TRBJ2-7,-,TRBV7-6,-,CASSLERGTYEQYF,TGTGCCAGCAGCTTAGAAAGGGGAACCTACGAGCAGTACTTC
TRBJ2-7,-,TRBV6-5,-,CASRARDNSYEQYF,TGTGCCAGCAGGGCCCGGGACAACTCCTACGAGCAGTACTTC
TRBJ1-2,-,TRBV5-1,-,CASSLETAANYGYTF,TGCGCCAGCAGCTTGGAGACAGCAGCTAACTATGGCTACACCTTC
TRBJ1-1,-,TRBV19,-,CASSGPPEAFF,TGTGCCAGTTCCGGCCCACCTGAAGCTTTCTTT
TRBJ2-7,TRBD2,TRBV9,-,CASSASAGGAYEQYF,TGTGCCAGCAGCGCCTCGGCGGGGGGCGCCTACGAGCAGTACTTC
TRBJ1-3,TRBD1,TRBV2,-,CASTGQGTGNTIYF,TGTGCCAGCACTGGACAGGGGACCGGAAACACCATATATTTT
TRBJ1-2,TRBD1,TRBV6-1,-,CASLKQGPNYGYTF,TGTGCCAGCCTAAAACAGGGGCCGAACTATGGCTACACCTTC
TRBJ2-5,TRBD2,TRBV27,-,CASSALLGGETQYF,TGTGCCAGCAGTGCTCTACTGGGAGGGGAGACCCAGTACTTC
TRBJ2-7,TRBD1,TRBV27,few,CASSPSGTGHYEQYF,TGTGCCAGCAGTCCCTCCGGGACAGGGCACTACGAGCAGTACTTC
TRBJ2-3,TRBD1,TRBV29-1,-,CSVGPSNRGPADTQYF,TGCAGCGTTGGCCCCTCCAACAGGGGGCCTGCAGATACGCAGTATTTT
TRBJ2-2,-,TRBV27,-,CASSPNTGELFF,TGTGCCAGCAGTCCCAACACCGGGGAGCTGTTTTTT
TRBJ2-1,TRBD2,TRBV2,-,CASDTSGSYNEQFF,TGTGCCAGCGATACTAGCGGCTCCTACAATGAGCAGTTCTTC
TRBJ1-1,-,TRBV19,-,CASSIDPGFGTEAFF,TGTGCCAGTAGTATAGATCCAGGGTTTGGCACTGAAGCTTTCTTT
TRBJ1-5,-,TRBV25-1,few,CASSTGGQPQHF,TGTGCCAGCAGTACCGGAGGTCAGCCCCAGCATTTT
TRBJ2-7,-,TRBV11-3,-,CASSFEQYF,TGTGCCAGCAGCTTCGAGCAGTACTTC
TRBJ1-1,-,TRBV30,few,CAWIRADAEAFF,TGTGCCTGGATCAGGGCGGACGCTGAAGCTTTCTTT
TRBJ1-2,TRBD1,TRBV29-1,-,CSVVGTGGSNYGYTF,TGCAGCGTTGTTGGGACAGGGGGCTCTAACTATGGCTACACCTTC
TRBJ1-5,-,TRBV6-6,once,CASSSSMGSNQPQHF,TGTGCCAGCAGTTCGTCCATGGGGAGCAATCAGCCCCAGCATTTT
TRBJ2-5,-,TRBV29-1,-,CSVEFDQETQYF,TGCAGCGTTGAATTCGACCAAGAGACCCAGTACTTC
TRBJ1-2,TRBD1,TRBV9,-,CASSVGQGMSYGYTF,TGTGCCAGCAGCGTAGGACAGGGGATGAGCTATGGCTACACCTTC
TRBJ1-2,-,TRBV5-1,-,CASSSPWPDEGYTF,TGCGCCAGCAGCTCCCCGTGGCCAGACGAGGGCTACACCTTC
TRBJ1-3,-,TRBV19,-,CASSTDYSSGNTIYF,TGTGCCAGTAGTACAGATTATTCCTCTGGAAACACCATATATTTT
TRBJ2-5,-,TRBV7-8,-,CASSFGQSQETQYF,TGTGCCAGCAGCTTCGGGCAGTCCCAAGAGACCCAGTACTTC
TRBJ1-3,-,TRBV2,-,CASSEASFSGNTIYF,TGTGCCAGCAGTGAGGCGTCGTTCTCTGGAAACACCATATATTTT
TRBJ2-5,TRBD2,TRBV27,-,CASRLAGVQETQYF,TGTGCCAGCCGGCTAGCGGGGGTCCAAGAGACCCAGTACTTC
TRBJ1-2,-,TRBV5-4,-,CASSYGPGKTYGYTF,TGTGCCAGCTCCTATGGACCAGGAAAGACCTATGGCTACACCTTC
TRBJ2-1,-,TRBV12-2,-,CASRHTKPGLAGRRNEQFF,TGTGCAAGTCGCCACACAAAACCGGGACTAGCGGGACGACGCAATGAGCAGTTCTTC
TRBJ1-1,TRBD1,TRBV10-3,-,CAISEFAGTGGANTEAFF,TGTGCCATCAGTGAGTTCGCCGGGACAGGGGGCGCGAACACTGAAGCTTTCTTT
TRBJ1-6,TRBD1,TRBV27,once,CASSLSRGQGVEPLHF,TGTGCCAGCAGTTTATCCCGGGGACAGGGTGTGGAACCCCTCCACTTT
TRBJ2-7,-,TRBV2,-,CASSPVEQYF,TGTGCCAGCAGCCCGGTAGAGCAGTACTTC
TRBJ2-1,TRBD1,TRBV5-1,-,CASSLETGGHEQFF,TGCGCCAGCAGCTTGGAAACAGGGGGCCATGAGCAGTTCTTC
TRBJ2-3,-,TRBV9,-,CASSAEEADTQYF,TGTGCCAGCAGCGCGGAGGAGGCAGATACGCAGTATTTT
TRBJ1-2,TRBD1,TRBV13,-,CASSDPGQGGESYGYTF,TGTGCCAGCAGCGACCCGGGACAGGGAGGGGAAAGCTATGGCTACACCTTC